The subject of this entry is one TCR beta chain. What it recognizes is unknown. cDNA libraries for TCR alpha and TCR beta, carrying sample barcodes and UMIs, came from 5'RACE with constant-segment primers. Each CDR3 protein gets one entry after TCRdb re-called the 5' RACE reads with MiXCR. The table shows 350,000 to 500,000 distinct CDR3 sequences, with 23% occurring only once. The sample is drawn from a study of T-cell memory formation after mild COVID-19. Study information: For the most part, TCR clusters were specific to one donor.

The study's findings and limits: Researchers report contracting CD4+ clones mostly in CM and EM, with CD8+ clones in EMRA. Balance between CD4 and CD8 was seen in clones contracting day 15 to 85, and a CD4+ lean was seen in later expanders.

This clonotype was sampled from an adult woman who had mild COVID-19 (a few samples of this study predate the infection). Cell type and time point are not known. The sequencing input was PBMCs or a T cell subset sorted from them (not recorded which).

In DNA form, the CDR3 reads TGTGCCAGCAGCTTGGACGGCAACACAGATACGCAGTATTTT. Protein product: CASSLDGNTDTQYF. J is TRBJ2-3 and V is TRBV5-4; unclear D gene. This CDR3 has 14 residues. Germline loops: CDR1 SGHNT, CDR2 YYREEE (reference sequence). The V end was cut by 0 bases, the J end by 2 bases, with 7 bases between. The whole variable domain, remainder taken from reference TRBV5-4 and TRBJ2-3, is ETGVTQSPTHLIKTRGQQVTLRCSSQSGHNTVSWYQQALGQGPQFIFQYYREEENGRGNFPPRFSGLQFPNYSSELNVNALELDDSALYLCASSLDGNTDTQYFGPGTRLTVL.